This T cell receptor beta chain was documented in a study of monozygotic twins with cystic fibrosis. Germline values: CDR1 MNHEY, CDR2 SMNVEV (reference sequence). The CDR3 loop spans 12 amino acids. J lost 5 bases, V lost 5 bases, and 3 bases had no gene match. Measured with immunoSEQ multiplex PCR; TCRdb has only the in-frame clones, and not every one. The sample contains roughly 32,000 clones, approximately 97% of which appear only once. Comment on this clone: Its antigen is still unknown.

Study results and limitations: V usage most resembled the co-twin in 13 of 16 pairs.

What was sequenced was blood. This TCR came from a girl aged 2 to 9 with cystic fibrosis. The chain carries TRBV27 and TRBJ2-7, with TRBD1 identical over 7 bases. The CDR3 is CASSSTGDEQYF. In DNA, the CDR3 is TGTGCCAGCAGTAGCACAGGGGACGAGCAGTACTTC.